Shown below are 22 T cell receptor beta chains from a single sample sequenced in a study of neoadjuvant anti-PD-1 for oral cavity cancer. Time point indicated: after neoadjuvant nivolumab, at surgical resection. Assay used: immunoSEQ multiplex PCR; TCRdb lists only in-frame clones, some missing. The table shows around 10,000 clones, with about 64% occurring only once. This specimen consisted of tumor tissue, obtained after nivolumab (anti-PD-1) treatment. The receptor set was obtained from a person between 40 and 79 years old with oral cavity squamous cell carcinoma.

This clone turned up a few times. The rearrangement uses TRBV28 and TRBJ2-1; tentative D call: TRBD1 (5 bases). Trimming shortened V by 3 bases and J by 2 bases, and 14 bases separated the two germline ends. Germline V gives CDR1 MDHEN, CDR2 SYDVKM. The CDR3 length is 16 residues. The CDR3 loop is CASSFFVGVTYNEQFF. DNA for the CDR3: TGTGCCAGCAGTTTTTTCGTAGGGGTGACCTACAATGAGCAGTTCTTC.

V gene TRBV2 combines with J gene TRBJ1-6; no definite D call. This CDR3 comprises 16 residues. V was shortened by 1 base and J by 1 base, with 8 bases between the two germline ends. CDR1 is SNHLY, CDR2 FYNNEI, per germline. CDR3 nucleotide sequence: TGTGCCAGCAGTGAAGACCCGGGGTCCTATAATTCACCCCTCCACTTT. This translates into CASSEDPGSYNSPLHF.

The chain employs TRBV9 and TRBJ2-1; 7 nucleotides line up with TRBD2. After removal of 0 bases from V and 8 bases from J, the junction contained 8 bases not matched to a gene. The CDR3 is made up of 15 amino acids. The germline V gene encodes CDR1 SGDLS and CDR2 YYNGEE. CDR3 DNA sequence: TGTGCCAGCAGCGTAGCGACTAGCTTCACCGATGAGCAGTTCTTC. Its translation is CASSVATSFTDEQFF.

This chain joins TRBV5-6 and TRBJ1-2; D gene unclear. Germline CDR1 reads SGHDT; CDR2 reads YYEEEE. The CDR3 is 18 amino acids. Trimming shortened V by 0 bases and J by 1 base, and 19 bases separated the two germline ends. The CDR3 coding sequence is TGTGCCAGCAGCTTGGCCGAGGTCCGCAGGCACAATAACTATGGCTACACCTTC. It codes for CASSLAEVRRHNNYGYTF. The whole variable domain, remainder taken from reference TRBV5-6 and TRBJ1-2, is DAGVTQSPTHLIKTRGQQVTLRCSPKSGHDTVSWYQQALGQGPQFIFQYYEEEERQRGNFPDRFSGHQFPNYSSELNVNALLLGDSALYLCASSLAEVRRHNNYGYTFGSGTRLTVV.

The chain has TRBV19 and TRBJ1-6; D is unclear. Germline V CDR1 and CDR2: LNHDA, SQIVND (reference sequence). The germline V and J ends were trimmed by 7 bases and 7 bases, with 8 bases remaining between them. This CDR3 spans 12 amino acids. Here the CDR3 reads CASTTANSPLHF. The CDR3, as DNA: TGTGCCAGTACAACAGCAAATTCACCCCTCCACTTT.

This chain connects TRBV11-2 to TRBJ1-1; D gene ambiguous. V lost 5 bases to trimming and J lost 0 bases, with 7 bases between them. In germline, CDR1 is SGHAT, CDR2 FQNNGV. The CDR3 consists of 13 residues. In DNA form, the CDR3 reads TGTGCCAGCAGCCCACACATGAACACTGAAGCTTTCTTT. Protein sequence: CASSPHMNTEAFF.

The chain couples TRBV5-1 to TRBJ2-7; no definite D call. Trimming shortened V by 0 bases and J by 4 bases, and 11 bases separated the two germline ends. This CDR3 has 14 residues. Looked up from germline, CDR1 is SGHRS and CDR2 is YFSETQ. This chain's CDR3 is CASSLDRYLYEQYF. Here the CDR3 DNA reads TGCGCCAGCAGCTTGGATCGTTACCTTTACGAGCAGTACTTC.

This clone showed up just a few times. The V call is TRBV5-1, the J call TRBJ1-2; D not certain. This CDR3 spans 15 amino acids. Between the trimmed V and J ends, which lost 0 bases and 2 bases, there was a span of 11 bases. CDR1 and CDR2 from the germline V gene are SGHRS and YFSETQ. The CDR3 region has the DNA TGCGCCAGCAGCTTGGGCTCAGCGACCAACTATGGCTACACCTTC. Encoded protein: CASSLGSATNYGYTF.

The chain couples TRBV27 to TRBJ2-2; TRBD1 matches 8 bases. V dropped 6 bases and J dropped 5; count of bases not matched to a gene: 5. The germline CDR1 and CDR2 sequences are MNHEY and SMNVEV (reference sequence). CDR3 length: 14 amino acids. CDR3 in DNA: TGTGCCAGCAGAACAGGGGGAAAGACCGGGGAGCTGTTTTTT. The encoded protein is CASRTGGKTGELFF.

In this sample, this clone turned up a few times. The chain recombines TRBV9 with TRBJ2-2; the match to TRBD1 covers 10 bases. With 0 bases clipped from V and 6 bases from J, the junction kept 2 bases outside the gene matches. The CDR3 sequence is 15 residues long. Germline CDR1 and CDR2: SGDLS and YYNGEE. CDR3 amino acids: CASSVETGGSGELFF. The CDR3 nucleotides read TGTGCCAGCAGCGTAGAGACAGGGGGCTCCGGGGAGCTGTTTTTT.

This clone turned up a few times. The CDR3 is CASRSQGFGNSPLHF. CDR3 sequence (DNA): TGTGCCAGCAGGTCACAGGGATTTGGTAATTCACCCCTCCACTTT. The chain links TRBV27 to TRBJ1-6, with D perhaps TRBD1 (6 bases). Trimming took off 6 bases at V and 6 bases at J, with 15 bases between the two ends. The germline V gene has CDR1 MNHEY and CDR2 SMNVEV (reference sequence). There are 15 residues in the CDR3.

The chain has TRBV19 and TRBJ2-6; D possibly corresponds to TRBD1 (5 bases). The V gene's germline CDR1 is LNHDA and CDR2 SQIVND (reference sequence). Trimming took off 5 bases at V and 2 bases at J, with 10 bases between the two ends. The CDR3 is 15 residues long. The CDR3 nucleotides read TGTGCCAGTAGTGCCGACAGACCTGGGGCCAACGTCCTGACTTTC. Protein product: CASSADRPGANVLTF.

The chain employs TRBV18 and TRBJ1-6, with D possibly TRBD1 on 6 matching bases. V dropped 6 bases and J dropped 4 bases, with 10 bases sitting between them. The germline V gene encodes CDR1 KGHSH and CDR2 LQKENI. This CDR3 comprises 14 residues. For the CDR3, the DNA is TGTGCCAGCTCGAAGGACAGTTATAATTCACCCCTCCACTTT. Translation: CASSKDSYNSPLHF.

The chain recombines TRBV2 with TRBJ1-2, with no clear D. V was clipped by 4 bases and J by 8 bases, with 17 bases between them. The CDR3 has 14 amino acids. Germline V gene lookup returns CDR1 SNHLY and CDR2 FYNNEI. The CDR3 protein is CASSGGGGYGGYTF. Written as DNA, the CDR3 is TGTGCCAGCAGTGGGGGAGGAGGTTACGGCGGCTACACCTTC.

The chain recombines TRBV5-8 with TRBJ2-1, with D perhaps TRBD1 (5 bases). V lost 0 bases to trimming and J lost 10 bases, with 20 bases between them. The CDR3 has 16 amino acids. Germline V gene data show CDR1 as SGHTS and CDR2 as YDEGEE. The chain's CDR3 is CASSLGLGAGIDEQFF. The CDR3 DNA sequence: TGTGCCAGCAGCTTGGGTCTTGGGGCAGGGATTGACGAGCAGTTCTTC.

The chain uses TRBV5-1 and TRBJ1-1; TRBD1 agrees at 10 bases. V shed 4 bases, J shed 3 bases, and the junction held 6 bases outside the gene matches. The CDR3 is made up of 15 amino acids. Per germline, CDR1 SGHRS and CDR2 YFSETQ. The CDR3 nucleotides read TGCGCCAGCAGCGAGAGGGGACAGGGGTACACTGAAGCTTTCTTT. This codes for CASSERGQGYTEAFF. The full variable domain, with the rest looked up from reference TRBV5-1 and TRBJ1-1, is KAGVTQTPRYLIKTRGQQVTLSCSPISGHRSVSWYQQTPGQGLQFLFEYFSETQRNKGNFPGRFSGRQFSNSRSEMNVSTLELGDSALYLCASSERGQGYTEAFFGQGTRLTVV.

This chain links TRBV5-5 with TRBJ1-1, with 8 bases matching TRBD1. V trimming: 2 bases; J trimming: 5 bases; junction bases outside the gene matches: 2. CDR3 length: 13 residues. Germline V gives CDR1 SGHKS, CDR2 YYEKEE (reference sequence). CDR3: CASSLTGGTEAFF. CDR3 nucleotide sequence: TGTGCCAGCAGCTTAACAGGGGGAACTGAAGCTTTCTTT. Supplemented by reference TRBV5-5 and TRBJ1-1, the full variable domain reads DAGVTQSPTHLIKTRGQQVTLRCSPISGHKSVSWYQQVLGQGPQFIFQYYEKEERGRGNFPDRFSARQFPNYSSELNVNALLLGDSALYLCASSLTGGTEAFFGQGTRLTVV.

The sample holds a few counts of this clone. The chain links TRBV7-8 to TRBJ2-7; TRBD1 aligns across 9 bases. CDR3 length: 16 amino acids. Germline lookup yields CDR1 SGHVS and CDR2 FQNEAQ. The ends lost 5 bases at V and 2 bases at J; junction bases unmatched: 10. The CDR3 nucleotides read TGTGCCAGCAGCCCCGGACAGGGGACGAGAACCTACGAGCAGTACTTC. Translation: CASSPGQGTRTYEQYF.

CDR3 region: CASSMDGLGGTEAFF. The CDR3 DNA reads TGTGCCAGCAGTATGGATGGGCTCGGGGGCACTGAAGCTTTCTTT. The genes are TRBV27 and TRBJ1-1, with D perhaps TRBD1 (5 bases). V lost 5 bases and J lost 4, with 17 bases in between. CDR3 length: 15 residues. Germline V gene lookup returns CDR1 MNHEY and CDR2 SMNVEV (reference sequence).

By sample share, this clone is medium-sized. The V gene is TRBV6-1, the J gene TRBJ2-3, with TRBD2 matching over 7 bases. The ends lost 5 bases at V and 0 bases at J; junction bases unmatched: 5. CDR1 is MNHNS, CDR2 SASEGT, per germline. The CDR3 spans 15 residues. The CDR3 DNA sequence: TGTGCCAGCAGTCGAGCGGGGTCTAGCACAGATACGCAGTATTTT. This translates into CASSRAGSSTDTQYF.

The chain combines TRBV7-8 with TRBJ1-1; no reliable D call. Germline-derived CDR1 and CDR2 are SGHVS and FQNEAQ. The V gene lost 5 bases and the J gene lost 3 bases, with 22 bases spanning the gap. This CDR3 comprises 17 residues. The CDR3 region has the DNA TGTGCCAGCAGCCATTTAACCCCAAACATAAAACACACTGAAGCTTTCTTT. This codes for CASSHLTPNIKHTEAFF.

The CDR3 sequence is CASSLQSLQETQYF. The CDR3 DNA follows: TGTGCCAGCTCACTGCAGAGCCTCCAAGAGACCCAGTACTTC. J is TRBJ2-5 and V is TRBV18; no reliable D call. CDR3 length: 14 amino acids. Trimming left V 4 bases short and J 1 base short, with 10 bases between. The germline gives CDR1 KGHSH, CDR2 LQKENI. Full variable domain (remainder filled in from reference TRBV18 and TRBJ2-5): NAGVMQNPRHLVRRRGQEARLRCSPMKGHSHVYWYRQLPEEGLKFMVYLQKENIIDESGMPKERFSAEFPKEGPSILRIQQVVRGDSAAYFCASSLQSLQETQYFGPGTRLLVL.